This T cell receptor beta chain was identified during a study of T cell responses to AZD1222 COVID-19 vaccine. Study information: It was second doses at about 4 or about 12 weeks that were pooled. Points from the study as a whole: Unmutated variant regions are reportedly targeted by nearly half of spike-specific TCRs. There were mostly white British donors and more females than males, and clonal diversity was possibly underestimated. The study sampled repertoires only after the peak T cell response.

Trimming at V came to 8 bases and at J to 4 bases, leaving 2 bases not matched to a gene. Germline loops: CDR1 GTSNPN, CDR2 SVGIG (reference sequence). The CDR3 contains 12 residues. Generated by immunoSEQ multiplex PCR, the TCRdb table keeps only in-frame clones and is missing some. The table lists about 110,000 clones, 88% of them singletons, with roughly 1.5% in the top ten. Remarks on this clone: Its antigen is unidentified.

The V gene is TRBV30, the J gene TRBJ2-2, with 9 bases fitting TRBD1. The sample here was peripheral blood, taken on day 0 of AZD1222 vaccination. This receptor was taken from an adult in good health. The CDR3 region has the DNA TGTGCCGGACAGGGGATCACCGGGGAGCTGTTTTTT. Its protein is CAGQGITGELFF.